Presented here are 20 T cell receptor beta chains from one specimen sequenced in a study of blood T cells in healthy people across ages. A second about 7 to 12 cycle PCR used barcoded and J-beta primers. Using its own MiXCR run on the 5' RACE reads, TCRdb lists one record per CDR3 protein. The sample includes nearly 1 million distinct CDR3 sequences, roughly 51% of them seen just once. Specimen: blood. All receptors derive from a woman aged 55-70 years in good health.

The chain is built from TRBV27 and TRBJ1-4; D not certain. V was pared by 7 bases and J by 3 bases, with 9 bases between. The CDR3 has 13 amino acids. CDR1 MNHEY and CDR2 SMNVEV come from the germline V gene (reference sequence). The CDR3 nucleotides are TGTGCCAGCAAGGACTTCCCTAATGAAAAACTGTTTTTT. The encoded protein is CASKDFPNEKLFF.

V and J are TRBV28 and TRBJ2-7, with 9 bases that match TRBD2. CDR1 and CDR2 (germline): MDHEN, SYDVKM. Losses at the gene ends were 5 bases for V and 2 bases for J; bases not matched to a gene: 16. The CDR3 sequence is 18 residues long. CDR3 in amino acids: CASSTIFVGLANTYEQYF. The CDR3 DNA reads as TGTGCCAGCAGTACCATCTTCGTCGGACTAGCGAACACCTACGAGCAGTACTTC.

This clonotype was seen a handful of times. The chain joins TRBV5-5 to TRBJ2-1; possible D gene TRBD2, 5 bases. The germline V and J ends were trimmed by 0 bases and 7 bases, with 14 bases remaining between them. The CDR3 loop spans 15 amino acids. CDR1 is SGHKS and CDR2 is YYEKEE in the germline V gene (reference sequence). The DNA for the CDR3 is TGTGCCAGCAGCTTGGGGCATCAACCGGGAAATGAGCAGTTCTTC. Amino acid sequence: CASSLGHQPGNEQFF.

As DNA, the CDR3 is TGTGCCAGCAGTTACTCGACGACAGGGGGCTCCTACGAGCAGTACTTC. Its protein product is CASSYSTTGGSYEQYF. The V and J genes are TRBV6-5 and TRBJ2-7; 9 bases map to TRBD1. The germline V gene encodes CDR1 MNHEY and CDR2 SVGAGI. The CDR3 has 16 amino acids. Unmatched junction bases numbered 3, after V lost 0 bases and J lost 0 bases.

The chain recombines TRBV6-2 or TRBV6-3 with TRBJ2-7; a possible D gene is TRBD2 (6 bases). CDR1 is MNHEY and CDR2 is SVGEGT in the germline V gene. With 6 bases removed from V and 4 bases from J, the gap between germline ends came to 19 bases. This CDR3 has 15 residues. The DNA of the CDR3 is TGTGCCAGCAGCCCTAATGGACTAACCACGTACGAGCAGTACTTC. As protein: CASSPNGLTTYEQYF.

This clonotype was found a few times. The rearrangement joins TRBV7-9 to TRBJ2-6; tentatively, D is TRBD1 or TRBD2 (6 bases each). V lost 5 bases and J 0 bases, leaving 17 bases between the germline ends. There are 18 residues in the CDR3. Germline V gene lookup returns CDR1 SEHNR and CDR2 FQNEAQ (reference sequence). CDR3 DNA: TGTGCCAGCAGCGTATGGCGGGACACCGTCTCTGGGGCCAACGTCCTGACTTTC. Protein: CASSVWRDTVSGANVLTF.

In this sample, this clonotype turned up a few times. The V call is TRBV6-2 or TRBV6-3, the J call TRBJ2-7, with D unresolved. V lost 2 bases to trimming and J lost 2 bases, with 7 bases between them. This CDR3 has 13 residues. Per germline, CDR1 MNHEY and CDR2 SVGEGT. CDR3 sequence reads: CASSYPPTYEQYF. The DNA for the CDR3 is TGTGCCAGCAGTTACCCACCGACCTACGAGCAGTACTTC.

The rearrangement links TRBV14 to TRBJ2-5, with TRBD2 identical over 9 bases. Trimming at V came to 0 bases and at J to 5 bases, leaving 7 bases not matched to a gene. CDR3 size: 16 residues. Looked up from germline, CDR1 is SGHDN and CDR2 is FVKESK. In DNA form, the CDR3 reads TGTGCCAGCAGCCAAGATTTTGTAGGACTAGCGGAGACCCAGTACTTC. Its protein is CASSQDFVGLAETQYF.

V and J are TRBV29-1 and TRBJ2-1; 8 bases agree with TRBD1. This CDR3 region has 13 residues. Germline CDR1 is SQVTM and CDR2 is ANQGSEA. J gave up 9 bases and V 4 bases, and 8 bases lay outside the gene matches. The CDR3 sequence is CSVVTGGFGEQFF. Here the CDR3 DNA reads TGCAGCGTTGTTACAGGGGGTTTTGGTGAGCAGTTCTTC.

Only a few counts were recorded for this clonotype. The chain uses TRBV5-1 and TRBJ2-5; 8 positions agree with TRBD1. The J call may be faulty, since TRBJ2-7 better matches the DNA end. Germline V gene data show CDR1 as SGHRS and CDR2 as YFSETQ. This CDR3 spans 15 amino acids. The DNA for the CDR3 is TGCGCCAGCAGCTTGGCCCAGGGGGCATACTACGAGCAGTACTTC. It encodes CASSLAQGAYYEQYF.

V gene TRBV7-9 combines with J gene TRBJ2-4; D gene unclear. The J call may be in error: the DNA end matches TRBJ2-7 better. Germline CDR1 reads SEHNR; CDR2 reads FQNEAQ (reference sequence). The CDR3 covers 13 residues. The CDR3 loop is CASSVFGAYEQYF. In DNA form, the CDR3 reads TGTGCCAGCAGCGTATTTGGAGCTTACGAGCAGTACTTC.

V and J are TRBV3-1 and TRBJ1-6, with 8 nucleotides matching TRBD1. CDR1 and CDR2 from the germline V gene are LGHDT and YNNKEL (reference sequence). The CDR3 runs to 15 residues. The ends lost 1 base at V and 8 bases at J; junction bases unmatched: 4. The CDR3 loop is CASSQGDRNDSPLHF. The CDR3 nucleotides read TGTGCCAGCAGCCAAGGGGACAGGAACGATTCACCCCTCCACTTT.

The chain couples TRBV7-9 to TRBJ2-3; 8 bases are shared with TRBD2. The junction had 12 bases not matched to a gene; V was cut back by 5 bases and J by 5 bases. CDR1 SEHNR and CDR2 FQNEAQ come from the germline V gene (reference sequence). The CDR3 totals 16 residues. The CDR3, as DNA: TGTGCCAGCAGCCCTAGGCTGAGCGGGAGTGAAGATACGCAGTATTTT. This sequence encodes CASSPRLSGSEDTQYF.

This rearrangement joins TRBV27 to TRBJ2-4; possibly TRBD2 for D (7 bases). The CDR3 extends over 14 amino acids. Germline V CDR1 and CDR2: MNHEY, SMNVEV (reference sequence). V was pared by 3 bases and J by 7 bases, with 13 bases between. CDR3 sequence (DNA): TGTGCCAGCAGTTTTCGACGGGGGGCCAACATTCAGTACTTC. Translated, it gives CASSFRRGANIQYF.

The rearrangement uses TRBV6-5 and TRBJ2-5; 10 bases line up with TRBD2. This CDR3 spans 15 amino acids. J lost 2 bases, V lost 5 bases, and 5 bases had no gene match. Per the germline V gene, CDR1 is MNHEY and CDR2 is SVGAGI. The DNA of the CDR3 is TGTGCCAGCAGTCAACCGGGACTAGCGCAAGAGACCCAGTACTTC. It encodes CASSQPGLAQETQYF.

At least ten counts were recorded for this clonotype. The rearrangement uses TRBV25-1 and TRBJ2-7; tentative D call: TRBD1 (6 bases). There are 12 residues in the CDR3. The germline CDR1 and CDR2 sequences are MGHDK and SYGVNS. V lost 6 bases and J 3 bases, leaving 9 bases between the germline ends. The CDR3: CASSEQGYEQYF. For the CDR3, the DNA is TGTGCCAGCAGCGAACAGGGCTACGAGCAGTACTTC.

The DNA for the CDR3 is TGCAGTGCTAGTCTGACACGAGCGGGATCTAACGAGCAGTACTTC. This codes for CSASLTRAGSNEQYF. The V call is TRBV20-1, the J call TRBJ2-7, with 7 bases lining up with TRBD2. The CDR3 runs 15 residues. V lost 3 bases to trimming and J lost 5 bases; unmatched junction nucleotides: 13. Per germline, CDR1 DFQATT and CDR2 SNEGSKA (reference sequence).

This clonotype has ten or more counts. V usage is TRBV4-2 and J usage is TRBJ2-3; TRBD1 aligns across 10 bases. The CDR3 contains 15 residues. Trimming removed 2 bases from V and 5 bases from J; junction bases left unmatched: 4. The germline V gene encodes CDR1 LGHNA and CDR2 YNFKEQ. CDR3 in DNA: TGTGCCAGCAGCCAAACTGGACAGGGGGAAGATACGCAGTATTTT. Translation: CASSQTGQGEDTQYF.

The chain has TRBV28 and TRBJ1-2, with no clear D. In germline, CDR1 is MDHEN, CDR2 SYDVKM. Between the trimmed V and J ends, which lost 7 bases and 4 bases, there was a span of 13 bases. The CDR3 length is 13 residues. CDR3 protein: CASNIGQFYGYTF. CDR3 DNA sequence: TGTGCCAGCAATATCGGGCAGTTCTATGGCTACACCTTC.

The chain carries TRBV27 and TRBJ1-2; the D is unclear. This CDR3 comprises 13 residues. The V gene lost 6 bases and the J gene lost 4 bases, with 12 bases spanning the gap. Germline V gene lookup returns CDR1 MNHEY and CDR2 SMNVEV (reference sequence). The CDR3 loop reads CASSPAAGYGYTF. The CDR3 DNA reads TGTGCCAGCAGCCCGGCGGCCGGCTATGGCTACACCTTC.